This T cell receptor beta chain comes out of a study of T cells in Graves' hyperthyroidism and ophthalmopathy. Study results and caveats: By a 13 V-J model, ophthalmopathy was set apart from stable hyperthyroidism. Blood also contained most expanded thyroid clonotypes above 0.001.

After removal of 2 bases from V and 6 bases from J, the junction contained 8 bases not matched to a gene. The CDR3 is 16 residues long. Researchers took RNA transcripts and amplified the TCR beta CDR3 regions from them. HTBI primers drove first-round RT-PCR of the TCR CDR3. Using its own MiXCR run on the multiplex PCR reads, TCRdb lists one record per CDR3 protein. The table has about 59,000 distinct CDR3 sequences, about 50% seen once. Pregnant or lactating patients were excluded, as were those with uncontrolled infection or other autoimmune disease. This clonotype was recorded at least ten times. The antigen is undetermined.

The gene calls are TRBV12-3 or TRBV12-4 and TRBJ2-4, with 9 bases fitting TRBD1. Sample: blood. This TCR derives from an older woman with Graves' ophthalmopathy. CDR3 sequence: CASSLMGQGSRNIQYF. CDR3 nucleotides: TGTGCCAGCAGTTTAATGGGACAGGGTTCGAGAAACATTCAGTACTTC.